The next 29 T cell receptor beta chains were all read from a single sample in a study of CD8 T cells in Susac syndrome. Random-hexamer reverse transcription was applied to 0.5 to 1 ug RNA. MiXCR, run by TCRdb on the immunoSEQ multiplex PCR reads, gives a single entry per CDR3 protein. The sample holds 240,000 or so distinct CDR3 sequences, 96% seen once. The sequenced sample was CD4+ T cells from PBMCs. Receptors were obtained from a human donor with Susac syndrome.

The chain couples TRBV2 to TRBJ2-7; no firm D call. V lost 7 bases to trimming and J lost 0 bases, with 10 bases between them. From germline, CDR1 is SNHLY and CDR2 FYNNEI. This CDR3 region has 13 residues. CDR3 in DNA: TGTGCCAGCATGGCCAAAACCTCCTACGAGCAGTACTTC. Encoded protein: CASMAKTSYEQYF.

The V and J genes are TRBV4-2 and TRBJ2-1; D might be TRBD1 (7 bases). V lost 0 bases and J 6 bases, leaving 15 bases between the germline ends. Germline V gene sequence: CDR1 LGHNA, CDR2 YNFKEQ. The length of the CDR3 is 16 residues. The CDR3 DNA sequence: TGTGCCAGCAGCCAAGATGGCGCAGGGGGGATCAATGAGCAGTTCTTC. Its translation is CASSQDGAGGINEQFF.

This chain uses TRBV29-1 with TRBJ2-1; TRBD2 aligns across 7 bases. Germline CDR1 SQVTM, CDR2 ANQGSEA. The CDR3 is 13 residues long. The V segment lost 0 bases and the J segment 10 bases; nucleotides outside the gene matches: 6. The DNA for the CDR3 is TGCAGCGTTGAAGATCGGTCTAGCGGAGAGCAGTTCTTC. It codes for CSVEDRSSGEQFF.

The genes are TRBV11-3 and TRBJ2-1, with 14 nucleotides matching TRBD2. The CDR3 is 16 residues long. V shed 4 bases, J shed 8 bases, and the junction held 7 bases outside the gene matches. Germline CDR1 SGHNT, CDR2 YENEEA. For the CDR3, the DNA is TGTGCCAGCAGCTCGCCCGGACTAGCGGGAGGTGATGAGCAGTTCTTC. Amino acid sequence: CASSSPGLAGGDEQFF.

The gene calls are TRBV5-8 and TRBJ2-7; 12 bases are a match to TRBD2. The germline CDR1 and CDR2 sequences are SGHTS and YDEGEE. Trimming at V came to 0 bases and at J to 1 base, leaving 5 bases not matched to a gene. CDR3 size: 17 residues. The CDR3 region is CASSLAITSGRSYEQYF. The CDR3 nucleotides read TGTGCCAGCAGCTTGGCCATCACTAGCGGGAGGTCCTACGAGCAGTACTTC.

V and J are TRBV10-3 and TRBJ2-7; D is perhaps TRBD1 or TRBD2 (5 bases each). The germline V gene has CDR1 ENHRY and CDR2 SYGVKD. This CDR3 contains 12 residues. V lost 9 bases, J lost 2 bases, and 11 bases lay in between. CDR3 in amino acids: CAIWDGPYEQYF. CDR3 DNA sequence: TGTGCCATATGGGACGGTCCCTACGAGCAGTACTTC.

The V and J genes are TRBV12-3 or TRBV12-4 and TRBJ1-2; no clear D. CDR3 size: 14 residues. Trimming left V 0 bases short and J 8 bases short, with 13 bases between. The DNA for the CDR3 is TGTGCCAGCAGTTTAGCGTTGACCGTAGAAGGCTACACCTTC. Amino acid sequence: CASSLALTVEGYTF.

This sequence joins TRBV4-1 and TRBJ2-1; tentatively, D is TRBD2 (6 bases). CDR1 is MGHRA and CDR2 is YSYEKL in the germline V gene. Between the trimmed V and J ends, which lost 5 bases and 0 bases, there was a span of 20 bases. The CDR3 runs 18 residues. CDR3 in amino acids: CASSARVRGGTSYNEQFF. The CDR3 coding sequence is TGCGCCAGCAGCGCCCGGGTCCGGGGAGGTACCTCCTACAATGAGCAGTTCTTC.

CDR3 sequence reads: CATSAWGTGSKEQFF. The CDR3 nucleotides read TGTGCCACCAGTGCCTGGGGGACAGGGTCGAAGGAGCAGTTCTTC. The chain combines TRBV24-1 with TRBJ2-1; 9 bases align to TRBD1. V gave up 5 bases and J gave up 10 bases; unmatched junction bases: 11. In germline, CDR1 is KGHDR, CDR2 SFDVKD. The CDR3 extends over 15 amino acids.

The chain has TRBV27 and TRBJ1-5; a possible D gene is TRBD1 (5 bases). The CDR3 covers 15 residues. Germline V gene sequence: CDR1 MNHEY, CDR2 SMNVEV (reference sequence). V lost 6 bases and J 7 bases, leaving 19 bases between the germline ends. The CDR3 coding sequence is TGTGCCAGCAGCCCTTGGGGAGGGGATCTACAGCCCCAGCATTTT. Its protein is CASSPWGGDLQPQHF.

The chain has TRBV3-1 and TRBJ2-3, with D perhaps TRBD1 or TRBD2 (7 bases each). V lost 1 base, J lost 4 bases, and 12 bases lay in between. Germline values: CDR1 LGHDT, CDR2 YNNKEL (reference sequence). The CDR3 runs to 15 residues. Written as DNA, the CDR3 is TGTGCCAGCAGCCAAGTCAGGGGGAGGGCAGATACGCAGTATTTT. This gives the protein CASSQVRGRADTQYF.

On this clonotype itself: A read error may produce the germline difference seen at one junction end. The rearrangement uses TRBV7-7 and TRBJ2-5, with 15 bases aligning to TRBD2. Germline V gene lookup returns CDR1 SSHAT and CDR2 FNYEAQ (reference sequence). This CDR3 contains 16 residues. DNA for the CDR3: TGTGCTAGCAGCTTGGGACTAGCGGGAGGTGGAGAGACCCAGTACTTC. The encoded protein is CASSLGLAGGGETQYF.

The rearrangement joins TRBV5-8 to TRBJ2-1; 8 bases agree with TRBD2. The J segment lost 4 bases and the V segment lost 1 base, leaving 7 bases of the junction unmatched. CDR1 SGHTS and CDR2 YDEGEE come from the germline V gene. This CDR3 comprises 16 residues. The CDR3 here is CASSLPLAGSYNEQFF. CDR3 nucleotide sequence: TGTGCCAGCAGCTTGCCCTTAGCGGGAAGTTACAATGAGCAGTTCTTC.

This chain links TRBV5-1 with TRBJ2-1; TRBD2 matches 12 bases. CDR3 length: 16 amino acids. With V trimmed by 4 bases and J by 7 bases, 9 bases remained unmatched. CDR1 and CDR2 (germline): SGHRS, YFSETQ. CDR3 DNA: TGCGCCAGCAGCCCCTCCCGACTAGCGGGAGATAATGAGCAGTTCTTC. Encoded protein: CASSPSRLAGDNEQFF.

The DNA for the CDR3 is TGCAGTGCTAGATCGGGCGGGAGGGGAGAGCAGTACTTC. This sequence encodes CSARSGGRGEQYF. J is TRBJ2-7 and V is TRBV20-1; TRBD2 agrees at 9 bases. The trim removed 2 bases at V and 7 bases at J, leaving 6 bases unmatched. CDR3 length: 13 residues. The germline gives CDR1 DFQATT, CDR2 SNEGSKA (reference sequence).

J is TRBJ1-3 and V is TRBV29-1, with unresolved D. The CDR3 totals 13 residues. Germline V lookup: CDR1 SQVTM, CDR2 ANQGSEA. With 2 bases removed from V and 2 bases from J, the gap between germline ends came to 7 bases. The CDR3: CSVERVPGNTIYF. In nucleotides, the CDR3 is TGCAGCGTTGAAAGGGTTCCTGGAAACACCATATATTTT.

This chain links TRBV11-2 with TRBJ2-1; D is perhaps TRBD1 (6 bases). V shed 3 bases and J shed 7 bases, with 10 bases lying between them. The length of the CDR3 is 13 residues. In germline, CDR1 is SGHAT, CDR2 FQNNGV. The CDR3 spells CASSLAGANEQFF. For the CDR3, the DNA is TGTGCCAGCAGCTTGGCAGGGGCGAATGAGCAGTTCTTC.

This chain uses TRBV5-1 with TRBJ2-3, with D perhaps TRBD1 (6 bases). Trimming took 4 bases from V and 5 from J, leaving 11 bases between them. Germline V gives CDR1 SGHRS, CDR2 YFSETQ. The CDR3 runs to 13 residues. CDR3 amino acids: CASSVYREDTQYF. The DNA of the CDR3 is TGCGCCAGCAGCGTGTACAGGGAAGATACGCAGTATTTT.

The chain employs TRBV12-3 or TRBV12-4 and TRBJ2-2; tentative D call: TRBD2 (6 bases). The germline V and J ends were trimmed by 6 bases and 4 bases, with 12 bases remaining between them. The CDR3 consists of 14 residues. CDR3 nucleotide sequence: TGTGCCAGCAGGACCCGGGAGACCACCGGGGAGCTGTTTTTT. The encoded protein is CASRTRETTGELFF.

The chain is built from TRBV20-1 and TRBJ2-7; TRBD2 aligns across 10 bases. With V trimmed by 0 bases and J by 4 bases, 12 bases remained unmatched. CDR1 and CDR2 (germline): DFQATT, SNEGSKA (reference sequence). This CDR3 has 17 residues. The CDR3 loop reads CSARDESSGSRLYEQYF. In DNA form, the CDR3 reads TGCAGTGCTAGAGATGAGTCTAGCGGGAGTAGGTTGTACGAGCAGTACTTC.

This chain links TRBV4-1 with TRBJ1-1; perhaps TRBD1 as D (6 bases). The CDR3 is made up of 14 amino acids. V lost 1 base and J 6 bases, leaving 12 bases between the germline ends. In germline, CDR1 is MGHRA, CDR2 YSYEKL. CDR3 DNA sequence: TGCGCCAGCAGCCAAGCCGGGGGCGTCCCTGAAGCTTTCTTT. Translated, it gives CASSQAGGVPEAFF.

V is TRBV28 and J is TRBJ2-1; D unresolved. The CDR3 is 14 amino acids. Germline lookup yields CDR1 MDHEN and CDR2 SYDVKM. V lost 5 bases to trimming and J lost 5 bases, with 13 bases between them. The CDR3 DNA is TGTGCCAGCAGTCCCGTCTTCCTCAACAATGAGCAGTTCTTC. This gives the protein CASSPVFLNNEQFF.

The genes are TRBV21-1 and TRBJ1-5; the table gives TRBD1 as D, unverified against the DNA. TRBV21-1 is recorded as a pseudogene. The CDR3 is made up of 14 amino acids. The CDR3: CASSKVRGSQPQHF. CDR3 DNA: TGTGCCAGCAGCAAAGTGAGGGGGAGTCAGCCCCAGCATTTT.

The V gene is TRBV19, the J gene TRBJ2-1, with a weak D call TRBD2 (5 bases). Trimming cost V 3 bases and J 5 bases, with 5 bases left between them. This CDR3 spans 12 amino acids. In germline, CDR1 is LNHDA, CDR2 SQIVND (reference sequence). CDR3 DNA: TGTGCCAGTAGTATGAGGGACAATGAGCAGTTCTTC. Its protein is CASSMRDNEQFF.

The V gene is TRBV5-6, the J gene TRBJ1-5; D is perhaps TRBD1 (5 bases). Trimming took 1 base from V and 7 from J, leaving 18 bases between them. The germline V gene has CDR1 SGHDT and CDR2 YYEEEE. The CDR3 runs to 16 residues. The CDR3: CASSLFVQAVGQPQHF. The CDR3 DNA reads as TGTGCCAGCAGCTTGTTCGTACAGGCGGTAGGGCAGCCCCAGCATTTT.

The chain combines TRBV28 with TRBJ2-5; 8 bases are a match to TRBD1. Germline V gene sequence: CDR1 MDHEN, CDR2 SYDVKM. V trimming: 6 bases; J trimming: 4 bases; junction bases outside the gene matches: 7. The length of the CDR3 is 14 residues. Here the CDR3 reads CASRQTGAGETQYF. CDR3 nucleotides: TGTGCCAGCAGGCAGACAGGGGCGGGAGAGACCCAGTACTTC. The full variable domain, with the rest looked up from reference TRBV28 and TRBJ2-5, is DVKVTQSSRYLVKRTGEKVFLECVQDMDHENMFWYRQDPGLGLRLIYFSYDVKMKEKGDIPEGYSVSREKKERFSLILESASTNQTSMYLCASRQTGAGETQYFGPGTRLLVL.

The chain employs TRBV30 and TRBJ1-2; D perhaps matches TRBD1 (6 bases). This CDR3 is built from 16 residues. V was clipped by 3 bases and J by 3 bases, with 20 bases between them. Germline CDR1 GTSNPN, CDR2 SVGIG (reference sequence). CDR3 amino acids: CAWSQSALGGHYGYTF. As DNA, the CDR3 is TGTGCCTGGAGCCAGTCAGCACTTGGGGGCCACTATGGCTACACCTTC.

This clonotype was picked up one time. The CDR3 loop reads CASIGISSWSTEAFF. DNA for the CDR3: TGTGCCAGCATTGGAATTTCATCGTGGAGCACTGAAGCTTTCTTT. The gene calls are TRBV28 and TRBJ1-1; D ambiguous. V lost 7 bases and J lost 4, with 19 bases in between. From germline, CDR1 is MDHEN and CDR2 SYDVKM. CDR3 size: 15 residues.

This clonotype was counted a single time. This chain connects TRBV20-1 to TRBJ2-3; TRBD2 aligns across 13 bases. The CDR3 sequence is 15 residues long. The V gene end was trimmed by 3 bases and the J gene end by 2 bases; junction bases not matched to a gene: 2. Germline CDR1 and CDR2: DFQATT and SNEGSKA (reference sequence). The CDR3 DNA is TGCAGTGCTAGCGGGACTAGCGGGACCACAGATACGCAGTATTTT. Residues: CSASGTSGTTDTQYF.